The 28 T cell receptor beta chains below were found in one sample sequenced in a study of T cell repertoires in cytomegalovirus infection. TCRdb recomputed calls from the reads with MiXCR, one row per CDR3 protein. Of around 430,000 distinct CDR3 sequences in the sample, about 39% were seen once. No antigen is known for these receptors. This sample comprised cultured PBMCs, obtained from culture after CMV antigen stimulation. Source of these receptors: a human donor in good health (CMV status not recorded). Some clones in this sample may be carry-over from other donors' samples.

In DNA, the CDR3 is TGTGCCTGGAGCCCCAGGATGAACACTGAAGCTTTCTTT. Protein product: CAWSPRMNTEAFF. The genes are TRBV30 and TRBJ1-1; D is unclear. Germline V gene lookup returns CDR1 GTSNPN and CDR2 SVGIG (reference sequence). The CDR3 spans 13 residues. V dropped 3 bases and J dropped 0 bases, with 8 bases sitting between them.

The chain has TRBV6-2 or TRBV6-3 and TRBJ2-4; TRBD1 matches at 8 bases. Germline CDR1 reads MNHEY; CDR2 reads SVGEGT. With V trimmed by 6 bases and J by 2 bases, 18 bases remained unmatched. CDR3 length equals 19 residues. CDR3 nucleotides: TGTGCCAGCAGACTTAAAGACAGGGGCCTCGGGGTGACCAAAAACATTCAGTACTTC. Translated: CASRLKDRGLGVTKNIQYF.

The chain joins TRBV2 to TRBJ2-7; maybe TRBD1 (5 bases). Trimming cost V 5 bases and J 4 bases, with 15 bases left between them. CDR1 is SNHLY and CDR2 is FYNNEI in the germline V gene. The CDR3 extends over 14 amino acids. CDR3 nucleotides: TGTGCCAGCAGTCAACCAGGGTTTCTATACGAGCAGTACTTC. It yields the protein CASSQPGFLYEQYF.

The gene calls are TRBV7-2 and TRBJ2-1, with D possibly called TRBD1 or TRBD2 (6 bases each). Looked up from germline, CDR1 is SGHTA and CDR2 is FQGNSA. The CDR3 is 15 residues long. The germline V and J ends were trimmed by 1 base and 5 bases, with 12 bases remaining between them. The CDR3 loop is CASSLGGANDNEQFF. The CDR3 DNA reads TGTGCCAGCAGCTTAGGGGGGGCTAATGACAATGAGCAGTTCTTC. Full variable domain (missing parts from reference TRBV7-2 and TRBJ2-1): GAGVSQSPSNKVTEKGKDVELRCDPISGHTALYWYRQSLGQGLEFLIYFQGNSAPDKSGLPSDRFSAERTGGSVSTLTIQRTQQEDSAVYLCASSLGGANDNEQFFGPGTRLTVL.

The chain has TRBV6-2 or TRBV6-3 and TRBJ2-7; D is unresolved. CDR1 and CDR2 (germline): MNHEY, SVGEGT. Trimming removed 0 bases from V and 7 bases from J, with 19 bases in between. The CDR3 is 16 amino acids. CDR3 in amino acids: CASSYSPTAALGEQYF. The CDR3, as DNA: TGTGCCAGCAGTTACTCCCCCACGGCTGCCCTAGGGGAGCAGTACTTC.

J is TRBJ1-4 and V is TRBV20-1; the D gene is possibly TRBD1 (5 bases). Germline V gene lookup returns CDR1 DFQATT and CDR2 SNEGSKA (reference sequence). The CDR3 extends over 14 amino acids. V lost 5 bases and J lost 6, with 16 bases in between. CDR3 DNA sequence: TGCAGTGCTCAAAATGGGCAGGGAGATGAAAAACTGTTTTTT. This translates into CSAQNGQGDEKLFF.

This clonotype was observed at least ten times. The gene calls are TRBV7-2 and TRBJ2-1; the D gene is possibly TRBD1 (7 bases). Trimming stripped 5 bases from V and 4 bases from J, with 12 bases between. Germline-derived CDR1 and CDR2 are SGHTA and FQGNSA. The CDR3 covers 14 residues. The CDR3 sequence: CASSGRGVYNEQFF. The CDR3 nucleotides read TGTGCCAGCAGCGGCAGGGGGGTTTACAATGAGCAGTTCTTC.

CDR3 sequence (DNA): TGTGCCACCAGGCCGGGACAGGGTATCAATGAGCAGTTCTTC. Encoded protein: CATRPGQGINEQFF. This sequence joins TRBV15 and TRBJ2-1, with TRBD1 matching 9 bases. Trimming at V came to 6 bases and at J to 6 bases, leaving 6 bases not matched to a gene. The CDR3 is 14 residues long. In germline, CDR1 is LNHNV, CDR2 YYDKDF (reference sequence). The full variable domain, rest sourced from reference TRBV15 and TRBJ2-1, is DAMVIQNPRYQVTQFGKPVTLSCSQTLNHNVMYWYQQKSSQAPKLLFHYYDKDFNNEADTPDNFQSRRPNTSFCFLDIRSPGLGDTAMYLCATRPGQGINEQFFGPGTRLTVL.

This chain connects TRBV6-8 to TRBJ1-1, with D perhaps matching TRBD1 (6 bases). This CDR3 spans 16 amino acids. The germline V gene encodes CDR1 MNHGY and CDR2 SAAAGT. Trimming left V 5 bases short and J 0 bases short, with 16 bases between. The CDR3 nucleotides are TGTGCCAGCAGTCGCCCCAGGGGTACCATGAACACTGAAGCTTTCTTT. It is translated as CASSRPRGTMNTEAFF.

This chain joins TRBV7-2 and TRBJ2-1, with 12 bases aligning to TRBD2. Per germline, CDR1 SGHTA and CDR2 FQGNSA. The CDR3 runs 15 residues. Trimming cost V 1 base and J 12 bases; bases outside gene matches: 7. The chain's CDR3 is CASSLGRLAGEVQFF. CDR3 in DNA: TGTGCCAGCAGCTTAGGGAGACTAGCGGGAGAGGTGCAGTTCTTC.

The chain recombines TRBV6-6 with TRBJ1-1; D is uncertain. The germline V gene has CDR1 MNHNY and CDR2 SVGAGI (reference sequence). V lost 9 bases, J lost 5 bases, and 10 bases lay in between. There are 11 residues in the CDR3. CDR3 sequence: CASGLETEAFF. In DNA form, the CDR3 reads TGTGCCAGTGGCTTAGAGACTGAAGCTTTCTTT.

Ten or more counts support this clonotype. The genes are TRBV27 and TRBJ1-1; no clear D. The germline V gene encodes CDR1 MNHEY and CDR2 SMNVEV (reference sequence). V was trimmed by 6 bases and J by 0 bases, leaving 11 bases between them. The CDR3 loop spans 14 amino acids. The CDR3 DNA reads TGTGCCAGCAGCTCTAATTCCATGAACACTGAAGCTTTCTTT. This encodes CASSSNSMNTEAFF.

The chain is built from TRBV7-4 and TRBJ1-3; 9 bases map to TRBD1. Losses at the gene ends were 0 bases for V and 3 bases for J; bases not matched to a gene: 6. The CDR3 is 17 residues long. Looked up from germline, CDR1 is SGHVT and CDR2 is SQSDAQ. In nucleotides, the CDR3 is TGTGCCAGCAGCTTAGCAGGCGGGACAGGGAATGGAAACACCATATATTTT. Translating gives CASSLAGGTGNGNTIYF.

The V gene is TRBV4-3, the J gene TRBJ1-2; D unresolved. Trimming removed 2 bases from V and 5 bases from J, with 9 bases in between. The CDR3 is made up of 13 amino acids. Germline V gene sequence: CDR1 LGHNA, CDR2 YSLEER. Here the CDR3 DNA reads TGCGCCAGCAGCCAAAGGGTGGGGTATGGCTACACCTTC. Amino acids: CASSQRVGYGYTF.

This clonotype occurred a few times. The chain couples TRBV7-2 to TRBJ2-1, with D perhaps matching TRBD1 (5 bases). The CDR3 covers 14 residues. V gave up 9 bases and J gave up 0 bases, with 12 bases separating them. Germline CDR1 and CDR2: SGHTA and FQGNSA. CDR3 coding DNA: TGTGCCAGTCACTGGGGCTTCTCCTACAATGAGCAGTTCTTC. This translates into CASHWGFSYNEQFF.

J is TRBJ1-6 and V is TRBV7-2; D gene unclear. This CDR3 is 14 amino acids long. Trimming shortened V by 1 base and J by 12 bases, and 13 bases separated the two germline ends. Germline CDR1 reads SGHTA; CDR2 reads FQGNSA. Here the CDR3 DNA reads TGTGCCAGCAGCTTAGGGCAGGAGTGGGTACCCCTCCACTTT. Translating it yields CASSLGQEWVPLHF.

This clonotype was seen just once. CDR3 sequence (DNA): TGTGCCAGCAGTGGCCCCCTCCCGGACGAGACCCAGTACTTC. This codes for CASSGPLPDETQYF. This chain joins TRBV2 and TRBJ2-5, with D unclear. The ends were cut back, 4 bases at V and 5 bases at J, with 14 bases in the middle. This CDR3 is 14 amino acids long. The V gene's germline CDR1 is SNHLY and CDR2 FYNNEI.

This clonotype came up a few times. The chain uses TRBV7-8 and TRBJ1-4, with D uncertain. The germline V gene has CDR1 SGHVS and CDR2 FQNEAQ. CDR3 length: 16 residues. Trimming stripped 6 bases from V and 4 bases from J, with 18 bases between. CDR3 sequence (DNA): TGTGCCAGCAGGCACGGGAGGGCAGCTATTAATGAAAAACTGTTTTTT. This codes for CASRHGRAAINEKLFF.

In this sample, this clonotype turned up a few times. The chain recombines TRBV7-6 with TRBJ2-7; possible D gene TRBD1, 5 bases. V was shortened by 1 base and J by 4 bases, with 14 bases between the two germline ends. Looked up from germline, CDR1 is SGHVS and CDR2 is FNYEAQ. CDR3 length: 15 residues. Written as DNA, the CDR3 is TGTGCCAGCAGCTTAGGGGTGACAGTAGCATACGAGCAGTACTTC. It yields the protein CASSLGVTVAYEQYF.

This clonotype has just a few counts. This chain connects TRBV12-3 or TRBV12-4 to TRBJ2-2; D tentatively fits TRBD1 or TRBD2 (5 bases each). The CDR3 has 13 amino acids. With 3 bases removed from V and 8 bases from J, the gap between germline ends came to 10 bases. CDR3 nucleotide sequence: TGTGCCAGCAGTTTGGGGGTTGGTGGGGAGCTGTTTTTT. Its protein is CASSLGVGGELFF.

The chain has TRBV7-2 and TRBJ2-1, with D possibly TRBD2 on 5 matching bases. The CDR3 runs to 17 residues. Germline V CDR1 and CDR2: SGHTA, FQGNSA. Trimming took 3 bases from V and 5 from J, leaving 20 bases between them. CDR3 nucleotide sequence: TGTGCCAGCAGCTTTTGGCTGGTCGGTAGCGAGAACAATGAGCAGTTCTTC. Protein sequence: CASSFWLVGSENNEQFF.

The chain has TRBV7-9 and TRBJ2-3; D possibly corresponds to TRBD2 (5 bases). Looked up from germline, CDR1 is SEHNR and CDR2 is FQNEAQ (reference sequence). The CDR3 runs 15 residues. Trimming shortened V by 5 bases and J by 2 bases, and 14 bases separated the two germline ends. The CDR3 reads CASSQRADHTDTQYF. The DNA of the CDR3 is TGTGCCAGCAGCCAAAGAGCGGACCACACAGATACGCAGTATTTT.

This chain connects TRBV5-6 to TRBJ2-1, with 15 bases matching TRBD2. The CDR3 consists of 14 residues. Germline trimming cut 4 bases from V and 15 bases from J; bases unmatched to any gene: 8. Germline V CDR1 and CDR2: SGHDT, YYEEEE. The CDR3 region has the DNA TGTGCCAGCAGCGAATCGGGACTAGCGGGAGGTTTGTTCTTC. Translating it yields CASSESGLAGGLFF.

This clonotype was seen a few times. This chain links TRBV7-2 with TRBJ2-2; no reliable D call. The V end lost 5 bases, the J end lost 3 bases, and 10 bases lay between the germline ends. Germline-derived CDR1 and CDR2 are SGHTA and FQGNSA. The CDR3 contains 14 residues. CDR3 in amino acids: CASSPGPYTGELFF. The DNA for the CDR3 is TGTGCCAGCAGCCCCGGGCCATACACCGGGGAGCTGTTTTTT.

For the CDR3, the DNA is TGTGCCAGCAGTTACAAGGGTGGGTCCTACAATGAGCAGTTCTTC. This sequence encodes CASSYKGGSYNEQFF. The gene calls are TRBV6-6 and TRBJ2-1, with no clear D. CDR3 length: 15 amino acids. Looked up from germline, CDR1 is MNHNY and CDR2 is SVGAGI (reference sequence). The V end was cut by 2 bases, the J end by 1 base, with 9 bases between.

The V call is TRBV28, the J call TRBJ2-3; D uncertain. Germline V gene data show CDR1 as MDHEN and CDR2 as SYDVKM. Trimming left V 1 base short and J 9 bases short, with 5 bases between. This CDR3 is 11 amino acids long. CDR3: CASSLSRTQYF. CDR3 nucleotides: TGTGCCAGCAGTTTATCAAGGACGCAGTATTTT.

This clonotype occurred a few times. This chain connects TRBV6-6 to TRBJ1-4; D unresolved. The CDR3 has 14 residues. V lost 9 bases to trimming and J lost 8 bases, with 19 bases between them. Germline loops: CDR1 MNHNY, CDR2 SVGAGI (reference sequence). DNA of the CDR3: TGTGCCAGTACCTACAGACCTCAAGGGGAAAAACTGTTTTTT. It is translated as CASTYRPQGEKLFF.

The chain combines TRBV7-8 with TRBJ2-3, with unresolved D. The CDR3 has 16 amino acids. Germline V gene lookup returns CDR1 SGHVS and CDR2 FQNEAQ. The V and J ends lost 0 bases and 6 bases respectively, with 16 bases between them. CDR3 sequence: CASSLAALSTADTQYF. CDR3 nucleotides: TGTGCCAGCAGCTTAGCAGCCCTCTCCACCGCGGATACGCAGTATTTT.